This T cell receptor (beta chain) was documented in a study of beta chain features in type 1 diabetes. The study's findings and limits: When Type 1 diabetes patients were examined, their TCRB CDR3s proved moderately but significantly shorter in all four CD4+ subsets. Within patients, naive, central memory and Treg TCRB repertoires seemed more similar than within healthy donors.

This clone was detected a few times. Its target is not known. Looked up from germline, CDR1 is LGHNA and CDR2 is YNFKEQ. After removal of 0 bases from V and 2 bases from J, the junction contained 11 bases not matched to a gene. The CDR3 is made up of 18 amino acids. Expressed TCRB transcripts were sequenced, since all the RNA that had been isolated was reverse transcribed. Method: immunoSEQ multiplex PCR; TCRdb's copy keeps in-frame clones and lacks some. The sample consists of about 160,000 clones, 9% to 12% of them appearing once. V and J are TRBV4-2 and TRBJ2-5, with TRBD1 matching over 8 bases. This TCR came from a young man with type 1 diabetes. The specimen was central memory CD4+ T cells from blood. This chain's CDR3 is CASSQDGQGGGRQETQYF. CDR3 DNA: TGTGCCAGCAGCCAAGATGGACAGGGAGGAGGTAGGCAAGAGACCCAGTACTTC.